This T cell receptor beta chain comes out of a study of cytotoxic CD8 clonotypes in ibrutinib-treated CLL. Study context: The authors obtained response samples at a median of roughly twelve months of treatment, range 6 to 36. Overall study findings and caveats: Sampling time points were not equivalent between sustained-remission and progressing patients. Clonality rose at ibrutinib response and fell back toward baseline at progression. Patients showed higher baseline clonality than age-matched healthy donors, and it tracked circulating CD8+ T-cell counts.

A remark on this clone: The target antigen is unknown.

Assay used: immunoSEQ multiplex PCR; TCRdb lists only in-frame clones, some missing. The repertoire has about 56,000 clones, around 55% of them found once; the top ten carry about a fifth. Per germline, CDR1 LNHDA and CDR2 SQIVND (reference sequence). The CDR3 extends over 14 amino acids. The V gene end was trimmed by 7 bases and the J gene end by 4 bases; junction bases not matched to a gene: 5. The J gene is TRBJ2-1, the V gene TRBV19, with 9 bases aligning to TRBD2. This clonotype was obtained from a human donor with chronic lymphocytic leukemia. This specimen consisted of PBMCs, obtained after 24 months of ibrutinib treatment. CDR3 in DNA: TGTGCCAGTATGGAACTAGCGGGTTACAATGAGCAGTTCTTC. Translating it yields CASMELAGYNEQFF. Full variable domain (missing parts from reference TRBV19 and TRBJ2-1): DGGITQSPKYLFRKEGQNVTLSCEQNLNHDAMYWYRQDPGQGLRLIYYSQIVNDFQKGDIAEGYSVSREKKESFPLTVTSAQKNPTAFYLCASMELAGYNEQFFGPGTRLTVL.